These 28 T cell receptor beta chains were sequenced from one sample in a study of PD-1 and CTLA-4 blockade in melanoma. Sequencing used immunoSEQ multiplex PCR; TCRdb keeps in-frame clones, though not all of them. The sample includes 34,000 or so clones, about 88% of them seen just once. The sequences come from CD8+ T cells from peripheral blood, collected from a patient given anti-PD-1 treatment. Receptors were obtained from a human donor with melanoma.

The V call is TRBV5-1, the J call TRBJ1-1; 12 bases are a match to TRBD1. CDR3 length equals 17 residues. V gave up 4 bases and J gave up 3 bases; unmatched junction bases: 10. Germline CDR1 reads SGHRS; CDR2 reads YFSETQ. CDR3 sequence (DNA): TGCGCCAGCAGCCTACCGGGACAGGGGGCGCAGGACACTGAAGCTTTCTTT. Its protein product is CASSLPGQGAQDTEAFF.

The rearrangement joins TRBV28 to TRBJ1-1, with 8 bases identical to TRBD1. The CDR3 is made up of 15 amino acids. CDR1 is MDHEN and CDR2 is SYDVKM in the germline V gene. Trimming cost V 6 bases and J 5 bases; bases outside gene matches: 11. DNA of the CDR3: TGTGCCAGCAGCGCCTCCGGACAGGGAGAAACTGAAGCTTTCTTT. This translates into CASSASGQGETEAFF.

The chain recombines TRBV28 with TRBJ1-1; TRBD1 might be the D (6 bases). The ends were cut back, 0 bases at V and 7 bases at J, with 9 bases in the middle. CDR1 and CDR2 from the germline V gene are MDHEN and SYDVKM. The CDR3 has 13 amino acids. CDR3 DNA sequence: TGTGCCAGCAGTTTATGGGGGACAAATGAAGCTTTCTTT. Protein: CASSLWGTNEAFF.

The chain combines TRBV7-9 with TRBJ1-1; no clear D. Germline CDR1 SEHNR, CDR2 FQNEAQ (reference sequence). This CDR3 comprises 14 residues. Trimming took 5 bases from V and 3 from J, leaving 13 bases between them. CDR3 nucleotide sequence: TGTGCCAGCAGCCCCTTCGACGGATACACTGAAGCTTTCTTT. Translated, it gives CASSPFDGYTEAFF.

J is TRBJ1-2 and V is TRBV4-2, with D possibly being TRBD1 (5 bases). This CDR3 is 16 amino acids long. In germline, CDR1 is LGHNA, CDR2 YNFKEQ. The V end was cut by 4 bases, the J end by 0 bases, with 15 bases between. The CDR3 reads CASSRSGTASNYGYTF. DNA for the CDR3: TGTGCCAGCAGCCGCTCTGGGACCGCATCTAACTATGGCTACACCTTC.

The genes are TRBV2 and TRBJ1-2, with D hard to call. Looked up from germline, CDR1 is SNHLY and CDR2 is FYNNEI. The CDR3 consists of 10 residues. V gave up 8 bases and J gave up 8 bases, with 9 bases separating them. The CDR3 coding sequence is TGTGCCAGCGACGGTGAGGGCTACACCTTC. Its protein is CASDGEGYTF.

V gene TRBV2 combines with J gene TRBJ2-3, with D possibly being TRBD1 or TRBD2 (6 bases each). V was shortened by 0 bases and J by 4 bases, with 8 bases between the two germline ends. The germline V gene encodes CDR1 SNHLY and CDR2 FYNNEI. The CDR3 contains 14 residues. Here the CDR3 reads CASSEAGGSDTQYF. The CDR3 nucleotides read TGTGCCAGCAGTGAAGCGGGGGGCTCAGATACGCAGTATTTT.

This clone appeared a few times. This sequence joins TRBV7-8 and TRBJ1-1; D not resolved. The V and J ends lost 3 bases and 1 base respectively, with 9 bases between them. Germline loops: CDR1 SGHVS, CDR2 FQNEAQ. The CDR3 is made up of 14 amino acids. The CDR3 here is CASSFRTGNTEAFF. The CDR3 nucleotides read TGTGCCAGCAGCTTCCGGACGGGGAACACTGAAGCTTTCTTT.

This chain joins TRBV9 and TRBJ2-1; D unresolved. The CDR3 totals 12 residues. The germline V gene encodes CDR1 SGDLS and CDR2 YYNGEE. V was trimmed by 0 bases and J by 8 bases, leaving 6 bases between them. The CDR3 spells CASSVERDEQFF. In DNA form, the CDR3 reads TGTGCCAGCAGCGTAGAAAGGGATGAGCAGTTCTTC.

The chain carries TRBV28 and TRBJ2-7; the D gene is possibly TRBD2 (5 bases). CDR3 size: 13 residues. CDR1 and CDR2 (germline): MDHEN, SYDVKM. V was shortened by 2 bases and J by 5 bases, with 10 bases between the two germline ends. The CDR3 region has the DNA TGTGCCAGCAGTTTACGGGGTACCGACGAGCAGTACTTC. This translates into CASSLRGTDEQYF.

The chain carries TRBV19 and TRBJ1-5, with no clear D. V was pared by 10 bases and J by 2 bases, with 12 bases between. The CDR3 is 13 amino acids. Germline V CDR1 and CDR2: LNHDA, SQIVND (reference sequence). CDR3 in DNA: TGTGCCACCCGGCCTTCCGGCAATCAGCCCCAGCATTTT. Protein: CATRPSGNQPQHF.

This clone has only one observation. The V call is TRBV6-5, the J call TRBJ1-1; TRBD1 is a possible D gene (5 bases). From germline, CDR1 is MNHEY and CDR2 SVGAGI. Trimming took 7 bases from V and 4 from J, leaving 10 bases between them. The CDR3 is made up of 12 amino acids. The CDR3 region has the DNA TGTGCCAGCACTACAGGAGGCACTGAAGCTTTCTTT. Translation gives CASTTGGTEAFF.

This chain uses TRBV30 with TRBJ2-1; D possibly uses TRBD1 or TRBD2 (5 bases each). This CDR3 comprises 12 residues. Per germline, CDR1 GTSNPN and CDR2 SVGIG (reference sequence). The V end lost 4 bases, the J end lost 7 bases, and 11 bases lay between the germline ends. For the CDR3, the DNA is TGTGCCTGGATTCAGGGACCAAATGAGCAGTTCTTC. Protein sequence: CAWIQGPNEQFF.

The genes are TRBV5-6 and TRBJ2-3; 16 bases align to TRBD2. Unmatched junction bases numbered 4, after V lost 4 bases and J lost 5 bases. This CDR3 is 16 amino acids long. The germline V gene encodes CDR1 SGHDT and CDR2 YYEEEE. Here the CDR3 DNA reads TGTGCCAGCAGCAGAGGGACTAGCGGGAGGGAAGATACGCAGTATTTT. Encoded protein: CASSRGTSGREDTQYF.

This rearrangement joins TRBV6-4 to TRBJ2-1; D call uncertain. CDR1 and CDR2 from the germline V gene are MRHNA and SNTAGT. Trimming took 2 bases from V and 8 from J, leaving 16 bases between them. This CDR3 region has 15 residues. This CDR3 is CASSDRASVRDEQFF. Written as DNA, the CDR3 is TGTGCCAGCAGTGACAGGGCCTCGGTCCGAGATGAGCAGTTCTTC.

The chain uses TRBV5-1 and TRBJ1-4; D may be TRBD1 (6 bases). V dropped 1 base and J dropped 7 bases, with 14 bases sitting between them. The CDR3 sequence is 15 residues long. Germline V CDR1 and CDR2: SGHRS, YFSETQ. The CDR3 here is CASSLKAGVPEKLFF. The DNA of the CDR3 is TGCGCCAGCAGCTTGAAGGCAGGGGTGCCTGAAAAACTGTTTTTT. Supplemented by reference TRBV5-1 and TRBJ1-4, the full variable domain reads KAGVTQTPRYLIKTRGQQVTLSCSPISGHRSVSWYQQTPGQGLQFLFEYFSETQRNKGNFPGRFSGRQFSNSRSEMNVSTLELGDSALYLCASSLKAGVPEKLFFGSGTQLSVL.

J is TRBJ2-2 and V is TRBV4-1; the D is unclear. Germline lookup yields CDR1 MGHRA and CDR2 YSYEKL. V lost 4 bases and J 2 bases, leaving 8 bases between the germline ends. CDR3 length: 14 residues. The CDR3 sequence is CASSPGENTGELFF. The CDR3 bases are TGCGCCAGCAGCCCTGGGGAAAACACCGGGGAGCTGTTTTTT.

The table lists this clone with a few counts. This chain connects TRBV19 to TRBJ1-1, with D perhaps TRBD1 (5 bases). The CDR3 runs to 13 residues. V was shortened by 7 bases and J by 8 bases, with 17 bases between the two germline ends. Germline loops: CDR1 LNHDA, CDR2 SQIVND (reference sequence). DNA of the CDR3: TGTGCCAGTACCTCCCATCTAGGGGAGGAAGCTTTCTTT. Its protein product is CASTSHLGEEAFF.

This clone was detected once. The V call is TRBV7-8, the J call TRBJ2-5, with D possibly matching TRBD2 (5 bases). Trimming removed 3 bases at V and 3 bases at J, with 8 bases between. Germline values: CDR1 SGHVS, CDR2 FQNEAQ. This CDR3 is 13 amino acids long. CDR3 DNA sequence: TGTGCCAGCAGCTTTTCCGGGGAAGAGACCCAGTACTTC. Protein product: CASSFSGEETQYF.

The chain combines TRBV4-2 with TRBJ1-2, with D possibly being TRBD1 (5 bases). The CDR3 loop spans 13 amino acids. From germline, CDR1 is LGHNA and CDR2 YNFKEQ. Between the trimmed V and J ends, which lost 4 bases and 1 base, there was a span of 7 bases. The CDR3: CASSPTDNYGYTF. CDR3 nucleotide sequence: TGTGCCAGCAGCCCGACAGATAACTATGGCTACACCTTC.

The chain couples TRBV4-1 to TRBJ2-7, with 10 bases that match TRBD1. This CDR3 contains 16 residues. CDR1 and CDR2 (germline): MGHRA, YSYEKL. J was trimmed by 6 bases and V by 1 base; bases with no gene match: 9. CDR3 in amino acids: CASSQVSTGGLSEQYF. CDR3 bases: TGCGCCAGCAGCCAAGTTTCGACAGGGGGCTTGAGCGAGCAGTACTTC.

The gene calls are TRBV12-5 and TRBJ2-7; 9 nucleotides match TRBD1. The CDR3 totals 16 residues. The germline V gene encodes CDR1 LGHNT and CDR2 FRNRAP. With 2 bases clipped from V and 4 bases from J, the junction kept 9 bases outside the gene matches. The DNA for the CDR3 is TGTGCTAGTGGTTTGCCTCTTCGGGACAGGGCGTACGAGCAGTACTTC. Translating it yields CASGLPLRDRAYEQYF. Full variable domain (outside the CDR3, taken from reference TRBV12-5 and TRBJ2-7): DARVTQTPRHKVTEMGQEVTMRCQPILGHNTVFWYRQTMMQGLELLAYFRNRAPLDDSGMPKDRFSAEMPDATLATLKIQPSEPRDSAVYFCASGLPLRDRAYEQYFGPGTRLTVT.

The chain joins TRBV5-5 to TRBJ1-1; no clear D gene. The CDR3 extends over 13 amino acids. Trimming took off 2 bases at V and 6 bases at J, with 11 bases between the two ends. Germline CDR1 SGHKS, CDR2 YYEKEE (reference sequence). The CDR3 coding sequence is TGTGCCAGCAGCTTCCCCCGCAGGTCTGAAGCTTTCTTT. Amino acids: CASSFPRRSEAFF.

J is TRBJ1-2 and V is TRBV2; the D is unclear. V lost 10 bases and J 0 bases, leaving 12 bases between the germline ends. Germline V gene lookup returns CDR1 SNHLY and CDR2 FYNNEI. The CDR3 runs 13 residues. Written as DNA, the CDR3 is TGTGCCACAACCCCCAGCACTAACTATGGCTACACCTTC. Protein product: CATTPSTNYGYTF.

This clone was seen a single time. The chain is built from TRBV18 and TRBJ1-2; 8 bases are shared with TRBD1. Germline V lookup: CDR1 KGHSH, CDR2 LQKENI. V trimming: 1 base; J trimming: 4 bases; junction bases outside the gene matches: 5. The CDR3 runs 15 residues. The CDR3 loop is CASSPLQGEFYGYTF. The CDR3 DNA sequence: TGTGCCAGCTCACCACTACAGGGGGAGTTCTATGGCTACACCTTC.

The CDR3 DNA sequence: TGTGCCAGCAGTGGATCAGGTTATAATTCACCCCTCCACTTT. Amino acid sequence: CASSGSGYNSPLHF. J is TRBJ1-6 and V is TRBV2; D unclear. The CDR3 is 14 amino acids. In germline, CDR1 is SNHLY, CDR2 FYNNEI. Trimming left V 4 bases short and J 4 bases short, with 8 bases between.

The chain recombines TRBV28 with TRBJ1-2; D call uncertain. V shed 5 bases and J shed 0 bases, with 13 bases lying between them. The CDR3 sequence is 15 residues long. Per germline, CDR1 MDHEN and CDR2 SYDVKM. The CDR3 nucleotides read TGTGCCAGCAGTGCTCCTAGGTTGGCTAACTATGGCTACACCTTC. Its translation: CASSAPRLANYGYTF.

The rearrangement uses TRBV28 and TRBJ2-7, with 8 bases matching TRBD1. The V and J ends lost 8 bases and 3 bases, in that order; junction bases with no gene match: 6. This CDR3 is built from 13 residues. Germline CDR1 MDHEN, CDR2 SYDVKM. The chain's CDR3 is CASCGQGYYEQYF. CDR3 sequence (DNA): TGTGCCAGCTGTGGACAGGGATACTACGAGCAGTACTTC.